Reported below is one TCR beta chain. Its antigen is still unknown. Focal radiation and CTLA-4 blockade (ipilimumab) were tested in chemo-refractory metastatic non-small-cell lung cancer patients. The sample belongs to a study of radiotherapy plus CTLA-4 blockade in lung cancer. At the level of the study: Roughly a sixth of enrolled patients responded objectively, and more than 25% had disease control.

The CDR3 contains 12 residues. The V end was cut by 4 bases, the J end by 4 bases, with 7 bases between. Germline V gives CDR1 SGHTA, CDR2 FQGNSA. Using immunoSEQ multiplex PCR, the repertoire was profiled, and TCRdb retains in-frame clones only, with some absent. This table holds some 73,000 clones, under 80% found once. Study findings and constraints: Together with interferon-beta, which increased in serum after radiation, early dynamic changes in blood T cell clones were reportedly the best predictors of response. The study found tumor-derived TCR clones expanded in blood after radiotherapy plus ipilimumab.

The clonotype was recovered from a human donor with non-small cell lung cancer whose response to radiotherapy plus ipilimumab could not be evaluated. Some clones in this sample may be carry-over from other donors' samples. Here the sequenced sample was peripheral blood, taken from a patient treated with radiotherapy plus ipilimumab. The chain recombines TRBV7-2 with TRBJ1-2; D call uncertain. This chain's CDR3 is CASSYLVYGYTF. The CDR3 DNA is TGTGCCAGCAGCTACCTAGTCTATGGCTACACCTTC.